This T cell receptor beta chain is from a study of TIL therapy for anti-PD-1-resistant metastatic lung cancer. The time point here: pre-treatment sample, taken before nivolumab and TIL therapy. The tumor samples were excised metastases, mostly pleural nodules or supraclavicular lymph nodes. This clone was observed a few times. The CDR3 has 14 residues. Germline values: CDR1 GTSNPN, CDR2 SVGIG (reference sequence). V lost 2 bases to trimming and J lost 9 bases, with 14 bases between them. The libraries were made with immunoSEQ v3. Generated by immunoSEQ multiplex PCR, the TCRdb table keeps only in-frame clones and is missing some. The sample comprises approximately 12,000 clones, about three fifths of which are singletons, and more than 6.5% rests with the top ten.

The source was tumor tissue, collected at baseline. V and J are TRBV30 and TRBJ1-6, with a possible D match to TRBD1 (5 bases). This TCR derives from a person aged 25 to 85 with non-small cell lung cancer. The CDR3 loop reads CAWSSGQVFSPLHF. The CDR3 nucleotides read TGTGCCTGGAGTTCAGGGCAGGTCTTTTCACCCCTCCACTTT.